This T cell receptor (beta chain) was documented in a study of blood T cell repertoires in COVID-19. Study details: The analysed material was cDNA or gDNA that came from T cells, B-cell-depleted T cells, or PBMCs.

Germline-derived CDR1 and CDR2 are SGHRS and YFSETQ. Trimming removed 3 bases at V and 0 bases at J, with 12 bases between. The CDR3 sequence is 16 residues long. TCRdb keeps only in-frame clones here, not all; method: immunoSEQ multiplex PCR. There are 110,000 to 150,000 clones in the sample; approximately 89% occur only once, and less than 2% lies in the top ten. This receptor was taken from a woman in her 50s with acute or convalescent COVID-19. V gene TRBV5-1 combines with J gene TRBJ2-2, with D possibly TRBD1 on 5 matching bases. Sequencing was done on a sample of peripheral blood. The CDR3 loop reads CASSWHDSANTGELFF. The CDR3 nucleotides are TGCGCCAGCAGCTGGCATGACAGCGCGAACACCGGGGAGCTGTTTTTT.